This T cell receptor (beta chain) was profiled in a study of cytomegalovirus exposure and HLA in healthy donors. The study, taken as a whole, reports: Based on reports, TCR beta sequences accurately predicted HLA-A and HLA-B alleles for most subjects.

With respect to this clone: Its specificity is not known.

In the PCR, 60 Vbeta and 13 Jbeta primers were used. Clones were read by immunoSEQ multiplex PCR, and TCRdb kept only the in-frame ones, dropping some. This sample has hundreds of thousands of clones, with about 77% found just once. Germline V gene lookup returns CDR1 SGHRS and CDR2 YFSETQ. This CDR3 has 13 amino acids. V lost 1 base to trimming and J lost 10 bases, with 12 bases between them. The sample comprised PBMCs. The V and J genes are TRBV5-1 and TRBJ2-1, with D perhaps TRBD1 (6 bases). This TCR came from a boy between 10 and 17 years old in good health and CMV-seronegative. CDR3 nucleotide sequence: TGCGCCAGCAGCTTGACAGGGTCTTGGGAGCAGTTCTTC. Translation gives CASSLTGSWEQFF. Drawing the rest from reference TRBV5-1 and TRBJ2-1, the complete variable domain is KAGVTQTPRYLIKTRGQQVTLSCSPISGHRSVSWYQQTPGQGLQFLFEYFSETQRNKGNFPGRFSGRQFSNSRSEMNVSTLELGDSALYLCASSLTGSWEQFFGPGTRLTVL.